The 19 T cell receptor beta chains in this list originate from one sample, sequenced in a study of T cells in Graves' hyperthyroidism and ophthalmopathy. TCR beta CDR3 regions were amplified from RNA. The HTBI primer set served for first-round RT-PCR of the TCR CDR3. TCRdb passed the multiplex PCR reads through MiXCR, listing each CDR3 protein once. The sample shows 600,000 to 650,000 distinct CDR3 sequences, roughly 15% of them seen only once. Material: blood. All receptors come from a woman aged 30 to 39 with Graves' hyperthyroidism.

This clonotype has a count of ten or more. The chain joins TRBV2 to TRBJ2-1; TRBD1 agrees at 8 bases. The V gene end was trimmed by 6 bases and the J gene end by 4 bases; junction bases not matched to a gene: 5. This CDR3 has 14 residues. Germline V gene sequence: CDR1 SNHLY, CDR2 FYNNEI. The CDR3 DNA reads TGTGCCAGCAGAGAGGACAGGGCTTACAATGAGCAGTTCTTC. Its translation: CASREDRAYNEQFF.

This clonotype came up once. The chain recombines TRBV6-1 with TRBJ2-7; the match to TRBD2 covers 11 bases. CDR3 length: 16 amino acids. J was trimmed by 4 bases and V by 7 bases; bases with no gene match: 12. CDR1 is MNHNS and CDR2 is SASEGT in the germline V gene. The CDR3 DNA sequence: TGTGCCAGCATGACACCTATAGCGGGAGGGTTGTACGAGCAGTACTTC. It yields the protein CASMTPIAGGLYEQYF.

This clonotype was detected ten times or more. The J gene is TRBJ1-1, the V gene TRBV6-5; 7 bases align to TRBD1. The germline V gene encodes CDR1 MNHEY and CDR2 SVGAGI. The CDR3 contains 15 residues. With V trimmed by 2 bases and J by 1 base, 4 bases remained unmatched. The CDR3 here is CASSYTRQGNTEAFF. CDR3 DNA: TGTGCCAGCAGTTACACCCGACAGGGGAACACTGAAGCTTTCTTT.

Many counts were recorded for this clonotype. The CDR3, as DNA: TGTGCCAGCAGTTCCATGACAGGGTACCCAGATACGCAGTATTTT. Translation: CASSSMTGYPDTQYF. The chain employs TRBV12-3 or TRBV12-4 and TRBJ2-3; TRBD1 matches at 7 bases. This CDR3 has 15 residues. The ends lost 4 bases at V and 4 bases at J; junction bases unmatched: 8.

The chain has TRBV7-8 and TRBJ1-5; D possibly corresponds to TRBD1 (5 bases). The CDR3 spans 17 residues. Germline V gene data show CDR1 as SGHVS and CDR2 as FQNEAQ. V was pared by 5 bases and J by 0 bases, with 17 bases between. CDR3 coding DNA: TGTGCCAGCAGCCCCCGGAGGGGTCCTTTTAGCAATCAGCCCCAGCATTTT. This gives the protein CASSPRRGPFSNQPQHF.

This clonotype was observed many times. The chain recombines TRBV28 with TRBJ1-1; D is unresolved. The V gene lost 6 bases and the J gene lost 1 base, with 9 bases spanning the gap. CDR1 and CDR2 from the germline V gene are MDHEN and SYDVKM. The CDR3 runs 13 residues. For the CDR3, the DNA is TGTGCCAGCAGGCCCACAAGGAACACTGAAGCTTTCTTT. Translation gives CASRPTRNTEAFF. Based on the CDR3 plus reference TRBV28 and TRBJ1-1, the full variable domain is DVKVTQSSRYLVKRTGEKVFLECVQDMDHENMFWYRQDPGLGLRLIYFSYDVKMKEKGDIPEGYSVSREKKERFSLILESASTNQTSMYLCASRPTRNTEAFFGQGTRLTVV.

The CDR3 sequence: CASSAPTSGRSNNEQFF. In DNA form, the CDR3 reads TGTGCCAGCAGTGCCCCGACTAGCGGGAGGAGTAACAATGAGCAGTTCTTC. The chain links TRBV2 to TRBJ2-1, with TRBD2 matching 13 bases. The CDR3 has 17 amino acids. Germline assignment: CDR1 SNHLY and CDR2 FYNNEI. The trim removed 4 bases at V and 5 bases at J, leaving 8 bases unmatched.

This clonotype was seen repeatedly, ten times or more. Here the CDR3 DNA reads TGCAGTGCTAGAAACAGGATGGTGGAGACCCAGTACTTC. Protein product: CSARNRMVETQYF. J is TRBJ2-5 and V is TRBV20-1, with D perhaps TRBD1 (5 bases). CDR1 is DFQATT, CDR2 SNEGSKA, per germline (reference sequence). This CDR3 contains 13 residues. Trimming removed 2 bases at V and 5 bases at J, with 12 bases between.

In its sample, this clonotype was seen many times. The rearrangement links TRBV2 to TRBJ2-5; D unclear. Deletions cut 2 bases from V and 0 bases from J, with 7 bases between. CDR3 length: 14 amino acids. Germline V gene lookup returns CDR1 SNHLY and CDR2 FYNNEI. The CDR3 DNA reads TGTGCCAGCAGTGAATGGGGTAACCAAGAGACCCAGTACTTC. Translating gives CASSEWGNQETQYF.

This clonotype occurred many times. The genes are TRBV16 and TRBJ1-2; 9 bases align to TRBD1. Germline lookup yields CDR1 KGHSY and CDR2 FQNENV. The CDR3 has 18 residues. V lost 4 bases and J lost 3; bases outside the gene matches: 15. As DNA, the CDR3 is TGTGCCAGCAGCCCGACCCGCGTAATAGGACAGGGGTACTATGGCTACACCTTC. Its protein is CASSPTRVIGQGYYGYTF.

There are a few counts of this clonotype. The gene calls are TRBV7-8 and TRBJ2-7, with 9 nucleotides matching TRBD2. The CDR3 covers 16 residues. The V gene's germline CDR1 is SGHVS and CDR2 FQNEAQ. The V and J ends lost 4 bases and 4 bases, in that order; junction bases with no gene match: 11. The CDR3 here is CASSSYGSREGYEQYF. The DNA of the CDR3 is TGTGCCAGCAGCTCATACGGATCGCGGGAGGGTTACGAGCAGTACTTC.

At least ten counts were recorded for this clonotype. The chain uses TRBV11-2 and TRBJ2-1; no clear D. V lost 2 bases and J lost 2, with 16 bases in between. The CDR3 length is 17 residues. Germline V lookup: CDR1 SGHAT, CDR2 FQNNGV. This CDR3 reads CASSLSGSNPAYNEQFF. In DNA, the CDR3 is TGTGCCAGCAGCTTATCGGGTTCCAACCCGGCCTACAATGAGCAGTTCTTC.

This clonotype has only a few counts. The CDR3 nucleotides read TGTGCCAGCAGCTCCGAGACTAGCGGGAGGGCCTACGAGCAGTACTTC. Its protein product is CASSSETSGRAYEQYF. The J gene is TRBJ2-7, the V gene TRBV5-4; 14 nucleotides align to TRBD2. Trimming cost V 3 bases and J 2 bases; bases outside gene matches: 4. CDR3 length: 16 residues. Germline V gene lookup returns CDR1 SGHNT and CDR2 YYREEE (reference sequence).

The genes are TRBV15 and TRBJ1-4; TRBD1 matches 7 bases. Germline trimming cut 1 base from V and 4 bases from J; bases unmatched to any gene: 3. CDR3 length equals 15 residues. The germline gives CDR1 LNHNV, CDR2 YYDKDF (reference sequence). The CDR3 nucleotides are TGTGCCACCAGCAGAGGGGACAGCGATAATGAAAAACTGTTTTTT. It is translated as CATSRGDSDNEKLFF.

This clonotype was seen repeatedly, ten times or more. This chain connects TRBV20-1 to TRBJ2-7, with 7 bases matching TRBD1. Per germline, CDR1 DFQATT and CDR2 SNEGSKA (reference sequence). The CDR3 has 13 amino acids. The V and J ends lost 6 bases and 5 bases, in that order; junction bases with no gene match: 10. The CDR3 DNA is TGCAGTGCCCATTCGACAGGGACCGACGAGCAGTACTTC. Its protein is CSAHSTGTDEQYF.

This clonotype was counted between two and nine times. V usage is TRBV4-1 and J usage is TRBJ1-1; the D is unclear. With 4 bases removed from V and 8 bases from J, the gap between germline ends came to 14 bases. CDR1 and CDR2 (germline): MGHRA, YSYEKL. This CDR3 region has 13 residues. The chain's CDR3 is CASSPSTAAEAFF. In DNA, the CDR3 is TGCGCCAGCAGCCCATCGACCGCCGCGGAAGCTTTCTTT.

This clonotype was seen only a few times. The genes are TRBV6-1 and TRBJ2-3; D is uncertain. The CDR3 totals 14 residues. The ends were cut back, 2 bases at V and 0 bases at J, with 6 bases in the middle. Germline V lookup: CDR1 MNHNS, CDR2 SASEGT. The CDR3 nucleotides read TGTGCCAGCAGTGAAACAGACAGCACAGATACGCAGTATTTT. The encoded protein is CASSETDSTDTQYF.

This clonotype has at least ten counts. This rearrangement joins TRBV27 to TRBJ2-1, with TRBD2 identical over 14 bases. The V and J ends lost 5 bases and 12 bases, in that order; junction bases with no gene match: 15. The CDR3 is 17 amino acids. CDR1 and CDR2 (germline): MNHEY, SMNVEV (reference sequence). CDR3 nucleotide sequence: TGTGCCAGCAGTCCAAACCTCCGGACTAGCGGGAGGCTCGGGCAGTTCTTC. Translation gives CASSPNLRTSGRLGQFF.

This clonotype has ten or more counts. The chain's CDR3 is CASRGGGSPDTQYF. CDR3 DNA: TGTGCCAGCAGAGGGGGCGGGAGTCCAGATACGCAGTATTTT. The V and J genes are TRBV2 and TRBJ2-3; D might be TRBD1 or TRBD2, each matching 7 bases. The CDR3 is 14 amino acids. Germline V lookup: CDR1 SNHLY, CDR2 FYNNEI. V shed 6 bases and J shed 4 bases, with 14 bases lying between them.